This TCR beta chain was captured by sequencing in a study of blood T cell repertoires in COVID-19 (TCRdb year 2020). For the wider study: The collaborator samples originated in the United States, Italy and Spain and spanned the acute and convalescent phases of COVID-19. The prospective study material was composed of cDNA or gDNA derived from T cells, B-cell-depleted T cells, or PBMCs. Deeply sampled blood TCRbeta repertoires from subjects exposed to, actively infected with, or recovered from COVID-19 were included in the dataset. The repertoires were released in a freely available public database meant as a resource for research on the immune response to SARS-CoV-2. Samples came from the ongoing ImmuneRACE study (first 160 participants) plus 1,254 subjects from 6 global collaborators. Sample metadata almost always included a de-identified subject ID, COVID-19 status, age in years and sex. Where available, HLA class I and class II types were obtained from metadata supplied by the sample provider rather than from assay-based typing.

Overall study outcomes, separate from this receptor: Clinical and demographic metadata were provided uncurated, with the amount varying by source and participant.

As for this clone: Its antigen is still unknown. It has no much larger one-base neighbor in the sample; base qualities were not kept.

Collaborating institutions collected whole blood in K2EDTA tubes following their own protocols. For TCRbeta analysis, collaborator samples were shipped as frozen whole blood, as isolated PBMCs, or as DNA extracted from either sample type. TCRbeta CDR3 regions were amplified from genomic DNA by means of the immunoSEQ Assay, a bias-controlled multiplex PCR. The paper's processing steps were these. The number of nucleated cells in each sample was estimated from the amplification of reference gene primers within the assay. To quantify the absolute abundance of each unique TCRbeta CDR3 rearrangement, sequence reads were collapsed and filtered. Productive Simpson clonality was computed per sample as the square root of Simpson's diversity index over productive rearrangements. Drawn from immuneACCESS, this table holds only the in-frame rearrangements with V and J called that TCRdb kept. Clones are partly lost; checked studies trace under half to an unresolved V gene and leave the rest unexplained. That table supplies the V and J calls and clone size; D and trimming were determined from the DNA. The table for this sample lists approximately 190,000 clones; more than 80% of them were counted only once. The leading ten clones occupy approximately 0.5% of the sample.

The sample comprised peripheral blood. This clonotype originated in a man aged 50-59 years with acute or convalescent COVID-19.

The nucleotide sequence reads TGCGCCAGCAGTGAAATGGGGGGGACCCAGTACTTC. The encoded protein is CASSEMGGTQYF. The rearrangement joined TRBV10-2 to TRBJ2-5; TRBD2 is possibly the D segment (6 matching bases). The germline V gene supplies CDR1 WSHSY and CDR2 SAAADI. The CDR3 holds 12 amino acids from the cysteine to the phenylalanine. Only the CDR3 region is kept as DNA, spanning 36 bases read in frame from base 1. V was cut back by 3 bases and J by 7 bases, leaving a gap of 9 bases between them.